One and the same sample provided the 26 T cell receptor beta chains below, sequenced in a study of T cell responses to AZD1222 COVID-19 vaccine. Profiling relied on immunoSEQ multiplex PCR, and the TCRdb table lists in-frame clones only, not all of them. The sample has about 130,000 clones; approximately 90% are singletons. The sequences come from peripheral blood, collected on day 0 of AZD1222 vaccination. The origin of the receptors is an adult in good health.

This chain's CDR3 is CASSYSISGLNGYTF. The CDR3 region has the DNA TGTGCCAGCAGTTACTCGATTTCAGGTCTTAATGGCTACACCTTC. The chain has TRBV6-5 and TRBJ1-2; D gene uncertain. This CDR3 region has 15 residues. Trimming shortened V by 0 bases and J by 6 bases, and 14 bases separated the two germline ends. Per germline, CDR1 MNHEY and CDR2 SVGAGI.

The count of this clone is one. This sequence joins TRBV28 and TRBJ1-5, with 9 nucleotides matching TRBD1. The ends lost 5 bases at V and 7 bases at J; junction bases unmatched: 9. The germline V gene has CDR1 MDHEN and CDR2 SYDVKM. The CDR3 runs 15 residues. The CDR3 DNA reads TGTGCCAGCAGTCCGACGGGACAGGGTGCCCAGCCCCAGCATTTT. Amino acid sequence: CASSPTGQGAQPQHF. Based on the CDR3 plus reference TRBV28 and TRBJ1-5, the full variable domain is DVKVTQSSRYLVKRTGEKVFLECVQDMDHENMFWYRQDPGLGLRLIYFSYDVKMKEKGDIPEGYSVSREKKERFSLILESASTNQTSMYLCASSPTGQGAQPQHFGDGTRLSIL.

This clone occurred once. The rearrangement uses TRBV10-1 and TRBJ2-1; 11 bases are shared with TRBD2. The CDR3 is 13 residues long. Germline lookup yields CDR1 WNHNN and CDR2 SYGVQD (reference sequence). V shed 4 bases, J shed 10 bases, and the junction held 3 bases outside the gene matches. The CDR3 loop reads CASSGLAGQEQFF. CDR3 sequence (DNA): TGCGCCAGCAGTGGACTAGCGGGGCAAGAGCAGTTCTTC.

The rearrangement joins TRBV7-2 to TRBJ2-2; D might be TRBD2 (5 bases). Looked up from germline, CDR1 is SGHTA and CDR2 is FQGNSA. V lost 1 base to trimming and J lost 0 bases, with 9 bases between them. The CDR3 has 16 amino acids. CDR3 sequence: CASSLVGVANTGELFF. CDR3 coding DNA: TGTGCCAGCAGCTTAGTCGGGGTCGCGAACACCGGGGAGCTGTTTTTT.

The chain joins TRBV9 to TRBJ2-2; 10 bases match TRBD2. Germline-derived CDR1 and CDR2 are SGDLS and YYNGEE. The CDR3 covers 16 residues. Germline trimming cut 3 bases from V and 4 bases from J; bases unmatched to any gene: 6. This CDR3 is CASSAKRGGRTGELFF. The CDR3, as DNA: TGTGCCAGCAGCGCAAAGCGGGGGGGCCGCACCGGGGAGCTGTTTTTT.

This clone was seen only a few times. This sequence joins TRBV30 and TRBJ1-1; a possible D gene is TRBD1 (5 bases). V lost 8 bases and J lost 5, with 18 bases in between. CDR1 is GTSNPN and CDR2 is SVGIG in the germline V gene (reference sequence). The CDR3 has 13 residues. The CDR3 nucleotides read TGTGCCCAGAAGGGGTTGAGAGGGACTGAAGCTTTCTTT. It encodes CAQKGLRGTEAFF.

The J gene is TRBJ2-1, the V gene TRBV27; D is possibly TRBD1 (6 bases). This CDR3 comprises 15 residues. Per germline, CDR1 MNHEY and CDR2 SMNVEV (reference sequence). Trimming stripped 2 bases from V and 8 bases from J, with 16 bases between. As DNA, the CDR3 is TGTGCCAGCAGTTTACAGGCAGGGGTAAATTATGAGCAGTTCTTC. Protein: CASSLQAGVNYEQFF.

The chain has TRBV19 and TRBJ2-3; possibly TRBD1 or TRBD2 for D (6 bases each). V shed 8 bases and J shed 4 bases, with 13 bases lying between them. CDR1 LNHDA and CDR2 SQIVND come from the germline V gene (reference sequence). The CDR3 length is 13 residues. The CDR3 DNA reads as TGTGCCAGTTCATCCCGGGGGCCAGATACGCAGTATTTT. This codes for CASSSRGPDTQYF.

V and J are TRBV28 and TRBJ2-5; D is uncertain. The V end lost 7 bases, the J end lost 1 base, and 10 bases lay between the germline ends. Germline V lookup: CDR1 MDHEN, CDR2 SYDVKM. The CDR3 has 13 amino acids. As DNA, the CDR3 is TGTGCCAGCAACGACCGTATCCAAGAGACCCAGTACTTC. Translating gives CASNDRIQETQYF.

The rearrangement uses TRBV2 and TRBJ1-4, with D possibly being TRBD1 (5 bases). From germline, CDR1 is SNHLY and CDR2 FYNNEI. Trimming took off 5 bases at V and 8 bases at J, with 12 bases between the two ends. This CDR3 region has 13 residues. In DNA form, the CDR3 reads TGTGCCAGCAGTCCGGGGGTAAAGGAAAAACTGTTTTTT. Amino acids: CASSPGVKEKLFF.

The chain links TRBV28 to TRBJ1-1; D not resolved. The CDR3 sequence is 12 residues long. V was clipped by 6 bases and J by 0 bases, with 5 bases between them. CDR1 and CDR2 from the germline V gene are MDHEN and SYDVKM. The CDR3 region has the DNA TGTGCCAGCAGAGAGGTGAACACTGAAGCTTTCTTT. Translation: CASREVNTEAFF.

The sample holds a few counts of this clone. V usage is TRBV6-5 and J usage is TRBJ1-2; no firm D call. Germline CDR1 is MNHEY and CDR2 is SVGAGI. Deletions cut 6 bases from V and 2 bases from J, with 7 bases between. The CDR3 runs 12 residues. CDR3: CASSRINYGYTF. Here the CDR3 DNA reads TGTGCCAGCAGCCGGATAAACTATGGCTACACCTTC.

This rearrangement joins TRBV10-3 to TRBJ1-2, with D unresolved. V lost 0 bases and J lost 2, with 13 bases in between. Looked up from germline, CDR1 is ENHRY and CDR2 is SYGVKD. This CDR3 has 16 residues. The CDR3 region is CAISESRRAGNYGYTF. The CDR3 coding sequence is TGTGCCATCAGTGAGTCGAGGAGGGCAGGAAACTATGGCTACACCTTC.

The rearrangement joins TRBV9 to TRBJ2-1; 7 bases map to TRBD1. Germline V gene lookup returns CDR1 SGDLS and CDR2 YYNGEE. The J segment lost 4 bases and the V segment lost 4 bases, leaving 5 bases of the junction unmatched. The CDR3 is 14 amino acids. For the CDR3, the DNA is TGTGCCAGCAGCCCCGGGACAGCTTACAATGAGCAGTTCTTC. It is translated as CASSPGTAYNEQFF.

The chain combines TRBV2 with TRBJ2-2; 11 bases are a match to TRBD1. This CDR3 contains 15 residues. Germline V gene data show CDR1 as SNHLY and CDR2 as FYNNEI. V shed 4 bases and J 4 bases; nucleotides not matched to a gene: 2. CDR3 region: CASSGGQGGTGELFF. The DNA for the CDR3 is TGTGCCAGCAGTGGGGGACAGGGGGGCACCGGGGAGCTGTTTTTT. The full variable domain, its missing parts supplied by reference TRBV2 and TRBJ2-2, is EPEVTQTPSHQVTQMGQEVILRCVPISNHLYFYWYRQILGQKVEFLVSFYNNEISEKSEIFDDQFSVERPDGSNFTLKIRSTKLEDSAMYFCASSGGQGGTGELFFGEGSRLTVL.

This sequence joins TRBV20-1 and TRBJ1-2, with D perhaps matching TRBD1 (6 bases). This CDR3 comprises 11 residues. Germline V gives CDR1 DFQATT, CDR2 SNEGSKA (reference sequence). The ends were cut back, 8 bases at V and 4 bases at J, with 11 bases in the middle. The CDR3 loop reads CSIGGSYGYTF. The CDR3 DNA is TGCAGTATAGGGGGTAGCTATGGCTACACCTTC.

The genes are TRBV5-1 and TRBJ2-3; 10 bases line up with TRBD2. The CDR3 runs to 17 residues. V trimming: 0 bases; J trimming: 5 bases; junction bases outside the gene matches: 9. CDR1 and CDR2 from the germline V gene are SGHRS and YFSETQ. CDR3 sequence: CASSLAVSGGAGDTQYF. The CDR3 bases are TGCGCCAGCAGCTTGGCCGTAAGCGGGGGGGCCGGAGATACGCAGTATTTT.

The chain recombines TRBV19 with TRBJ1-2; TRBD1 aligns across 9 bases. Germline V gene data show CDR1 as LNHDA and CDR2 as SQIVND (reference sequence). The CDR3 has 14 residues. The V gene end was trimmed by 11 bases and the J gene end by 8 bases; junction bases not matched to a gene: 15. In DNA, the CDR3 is TGTGCCGTCCCGGGCCGGGACAGGGTGACGGGCTACACCTTC. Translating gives CAVPGRDRVTGYTF.

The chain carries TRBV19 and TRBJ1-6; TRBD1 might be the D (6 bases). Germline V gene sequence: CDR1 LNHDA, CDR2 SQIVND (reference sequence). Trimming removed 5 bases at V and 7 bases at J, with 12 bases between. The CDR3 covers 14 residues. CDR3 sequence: CASSVTGNNSPLHF. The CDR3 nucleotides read TGTGCCAGTAGTGTCACAGGGAACAATTCACCCCTCCACTTT.

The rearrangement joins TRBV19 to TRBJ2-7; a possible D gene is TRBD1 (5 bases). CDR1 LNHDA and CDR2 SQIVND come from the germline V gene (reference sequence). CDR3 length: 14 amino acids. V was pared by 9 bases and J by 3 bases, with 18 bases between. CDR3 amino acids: CASAVTQESYEQYF. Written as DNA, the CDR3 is TGTGCCAGCGCCGTAACACAGGAAAGCTACGAGCAGTACTTC. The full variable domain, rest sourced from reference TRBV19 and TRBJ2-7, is DGGITQSPKYLFRKEGQNVTLSCEQNLNHDAMYWYRQDPGQGLRLIYYSQIVNDFQKGDIAEGYSVSREKKESFPLTVTSAQKNPTAFYLCASAVTQESYEQYFGPGTRLTVT.

CDR3 sequence reads: CASSQEAGGQPQHF. The DNA for the CDR3 is TGTGCCAGCAGCCAAGAGGCCGGTGGTCAGCCCCAGCATTTT. The chain is built from TRBV4-2 and TRBJ1-5, with D hard to call. From germline, CDR1 is LGHNA and CDR2 YNFKEQ. The CDR3 runs 14 residues. Between the trimmed V and J ends, which lost 0 bases and 6 bases, there was a span of 9 bases.

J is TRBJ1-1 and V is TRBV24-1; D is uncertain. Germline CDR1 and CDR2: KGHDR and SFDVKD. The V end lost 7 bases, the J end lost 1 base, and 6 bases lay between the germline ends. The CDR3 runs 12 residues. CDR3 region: CATRGGNTEAFF. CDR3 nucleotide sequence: TGTGCCACCAGAGGAGGGAACACTGAAGCTTTCTTT.

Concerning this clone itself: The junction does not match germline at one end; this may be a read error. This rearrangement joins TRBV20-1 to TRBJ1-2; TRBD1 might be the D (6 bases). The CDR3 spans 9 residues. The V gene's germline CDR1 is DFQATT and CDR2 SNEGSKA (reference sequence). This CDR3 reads CSAKTTGHF. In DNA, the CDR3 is TGCAGTGCTAAAACTACAGGGCATTTC.

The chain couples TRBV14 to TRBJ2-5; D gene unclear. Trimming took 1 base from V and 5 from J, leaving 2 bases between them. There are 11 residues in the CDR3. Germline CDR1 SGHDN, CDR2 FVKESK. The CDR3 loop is CASSQVETQYF. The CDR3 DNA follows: TGTGCCAGCAGCCAAGTTGAGACCCAGTACTTC.

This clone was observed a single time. The CDR3 coding sequence is TGTGCCAGCAGCTTAGGTGGGGGCACCGGGGAGCTGTTTTTT. Translated: CASSLGGGTGELFF. This sequence joins TRBV7-6 and TRBJ2-2; D may be TRBD1 or TRBD2 (5 bases each). The length of the CDR3 is 14 residues. Germline V gives CDR1 SGHVS, CDR2 FNYEAQ. V lost 1 base to trimming and J lost 4 bases, with 7 bases between them.

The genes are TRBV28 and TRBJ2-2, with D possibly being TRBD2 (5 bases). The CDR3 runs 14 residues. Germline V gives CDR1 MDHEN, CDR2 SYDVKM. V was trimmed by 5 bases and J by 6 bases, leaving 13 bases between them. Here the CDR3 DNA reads TGTGCCAGCAGTCCCCCCGCGAGGGCCGGGGAGCTGTTTTTT. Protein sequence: CASSPPARAGELFF.